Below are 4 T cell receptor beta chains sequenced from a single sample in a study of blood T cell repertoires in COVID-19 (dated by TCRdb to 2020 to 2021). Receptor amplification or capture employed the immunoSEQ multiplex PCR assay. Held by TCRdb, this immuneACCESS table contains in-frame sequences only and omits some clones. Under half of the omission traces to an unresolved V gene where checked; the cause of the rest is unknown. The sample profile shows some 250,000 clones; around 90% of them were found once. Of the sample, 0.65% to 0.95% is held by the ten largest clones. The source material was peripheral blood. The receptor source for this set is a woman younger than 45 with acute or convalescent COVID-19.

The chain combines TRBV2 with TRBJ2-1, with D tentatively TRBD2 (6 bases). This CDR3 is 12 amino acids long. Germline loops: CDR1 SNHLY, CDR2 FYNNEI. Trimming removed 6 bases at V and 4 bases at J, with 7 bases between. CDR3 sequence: CASRGRYNEQFF. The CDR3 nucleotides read TGTGCCAGCAGGGGGAGGTACAATGAGCAGTTCTTC.

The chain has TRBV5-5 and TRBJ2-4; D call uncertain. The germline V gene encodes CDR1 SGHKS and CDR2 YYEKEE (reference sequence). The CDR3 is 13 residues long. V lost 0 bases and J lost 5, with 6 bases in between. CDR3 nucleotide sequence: TGTGCCAGCAGCTTGGTTGGCCAAAACATTCAGTACTTC. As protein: CASSLVGQNIQYF.

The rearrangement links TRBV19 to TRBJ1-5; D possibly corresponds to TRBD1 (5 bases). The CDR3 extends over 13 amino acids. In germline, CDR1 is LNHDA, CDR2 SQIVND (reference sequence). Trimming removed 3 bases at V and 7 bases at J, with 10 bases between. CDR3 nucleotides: TGTGCCAGTAGTATCGAAACAGGACAGCCCCAGCATTTT. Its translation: CASSIETGQPQHF.

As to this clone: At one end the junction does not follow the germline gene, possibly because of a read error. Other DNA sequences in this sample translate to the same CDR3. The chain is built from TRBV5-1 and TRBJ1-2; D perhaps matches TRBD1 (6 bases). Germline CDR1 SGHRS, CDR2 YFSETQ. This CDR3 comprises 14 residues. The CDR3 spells CASSGTGLNYGYTF. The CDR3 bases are TGCGCCAGCAGCGGCACAGGGTTAAACTATGGCTATACCTTC.